This T cell receptor (beta chain) was captured by sequencing in a study of cytomegalovirus exposure and HLA in healthy donors. Background on the study: As released early, the data held roughly 85 million unique TCRs from HLA-typed donors.

Trimming removed 8 bases from V and 6 bases from J; junction bases left unmatched: 8. The CDR3 has 13 amino acids. CDR1 is SGHDN, CDR2 FVKESK, per germline. A note on this clone: Its specificity is not known.

General study points: A later analysis found common viral pathogens apparently linked to several of the most significant clusters. HLA allele associations emerged for 16,951 TCR beta sequences in a later analysis, at 0.05 false discovery rate.

The PCR made use of 60 Vbeta and 13 Jbeta primers. This table comes from immunoSEQ multiplex PCR, and its TCRdb copy is limited to in-frame clones, with some not included. The sample comprises roughly 67,000 clones, about three quarters of which are singletons, and around 9.7% rests with the top ten. Sequencing input: PBMCs. The V and J genes are TRBV14 and TRBJ2-7; TRBD1 matches 9 bases. This receptor was obtained from a man aged 35 to 55 in good health and CMV-seronegative. CDR3: CASSRQGGAEQYF. The CDR3 nucleotides read TGTGCCAGCTCCCGACAGGGGGGGGCCGAGCAGTACTTC.